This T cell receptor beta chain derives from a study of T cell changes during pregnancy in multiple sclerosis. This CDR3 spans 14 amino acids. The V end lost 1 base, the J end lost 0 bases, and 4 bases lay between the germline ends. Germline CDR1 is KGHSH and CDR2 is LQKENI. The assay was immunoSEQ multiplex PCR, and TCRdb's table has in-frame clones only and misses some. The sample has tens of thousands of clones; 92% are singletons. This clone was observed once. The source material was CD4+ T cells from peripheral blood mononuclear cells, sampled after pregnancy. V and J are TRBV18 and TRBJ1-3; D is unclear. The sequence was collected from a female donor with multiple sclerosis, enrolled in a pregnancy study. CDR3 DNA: TGTGCCAGCTCACCACGGAGCTCTGGAAACACCATATATTTT. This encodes CASSPRSSGNTIYF.